This T cell receptor (beta chain) was recovered during a study of regulatory T cells in long-lasting Graves disease. Study findings and constraints: Persistent patients shared more public clonotypes (about 2,600) than new patients (approximately 900).

Ten or more counts support this clonotype. The antigen is undetermined. Described time point: newly diagnosed GD, antithyroid drugs for less than 3 months. Extracted PBMC RNA gave rise to the TCR library. Patients were from an endocrinology department in Xi'an, China. The collection involved drawing about 8.2 milliliters of peripheral blood into EDTA tubes. Library construction for TCR beta used iRepertoire HTBI primers and Arm-PCR of CDR3 regions. TCRdb redid the calling of the multiplex PCR reads with MiXCR, one entry per CDR3 protein. The sample yields approximately 270,000 distinct CDR3 sequences, more than 15% seen once. Separately, the same data were catalogued under a study of T cells in Graves' hyperthyroidism and ophthalmopathy. This second study says: Model output signaled ophthalmopathy a median approximately six months ahead of onset.

The clonotype was recovered from a woman aged 25 to 39 with Graves disease. The sample was peripheral blood mononuclear cells (PBMCs), taken at new diagnosis, from a patient treated with antithyroid drugs.

The CDR3 region is CASSPPNGGSGTEAFF. CDR3 nucleotide sequence: TGTGCCAGCTCACCACCGAACGGGGGCTCCGGGACTGAAGCTTTCTTT. This chain connects TRBV18 to TRBJ1-1; perhaps TRBD1 as D (6 bases). Trimming cost V 0 bases and J 5 bases, with 16 bases left between them. CDR3 length equals 16 residues. The germline CDR1 and CDR2 sequences are KGHSH and LQKENI.